This TCR beta chain was profiled in a study of T-cell reconstitution after alpha-beta-depleted transplantation in children. Construction of the TCRbeta library involved unique molecular identifiers. TCRdb called the PCR reads again in MiXCR, with one record for every CDR3 protein. The repertoire holds some 550,000 distinct CDR3 sequences, with around 19% as singletons. V dropped 1 base and J dropped 1 base, with 7 bases sitting between them. Germline V lookup: CDR1 MNHEY, CDR2 SVGAGI. The CDR3 is 14 residues long. This specimen consisted of PBMCs from the stem cell graft donor, obtained from the stem cell graft. The sequence came from a human donor who donated a stem cell graft to a child with acute lymphoblastic leukemia. The V gene is TRBV6-5, the J gene TRBJ1-1; D may be TRBD1 (5 bases). For the CDR3, the DNA is TGTGCCAGCAGTTACTGGGGCGAGAACACTGAAGCTTTCTTT. Its translation: CASSYWGENTEAFF.